What follows describes a single T cell receptor (beta chain). Its antigen is unidentified. This specimen comes from a study of chemoradiotherapy in HPV16-positive cancers. Study summary: Candidate HPV-specific T-cell clones and common TCR motifs came from functional assays in a couple of HPV16-positive patients.

Profiling relied on immunoSEQ multiplex PCR, and the TCRdb table lists in-frame clones only, not all of them. The table shows about 1,600 clones, with about nine tenths occurring only once. CDR1 is LNHDA, CDR2 SQIVND, per germline (reference sequence). Trimming left V 7 bases short and J 0 bases short, with 7 bases between. The CDR3 is made up of 13 amino acids. Points from the study as a whole: Candidate HPV-specific clones and E7-related TCR motifs grew in tumor during treatment.

Repertoires were sampled repeatedly during chemoradiotherapy. The sequencing used tumor tissue, collected from a patient who underwent chemoradiotherapy. The V call is TRBV19, the J call TRBJ2-4; no firm D call. This TCR derives from a human donor with HPV-associated anogenital cancer. This CDR3 reads CASKALAKNIQYF. CDR3 DNA sequence: TGTGCCAGTAAAGCTCTAGCCAAAAACATTCAGTACTTC.